This TCR beta chain was sequenced in a study of OX40 agonist ivuxolimab in advanced cancers. Looking at the study overall: Earlier treatment with anti-PD-1, anti-PD-L1 or anti-CTLA-4 was permitted, and over 35% had received some.

Sequenced by immunoSEQ multiplex PCR; TCRdb stores in-frame clones only, minus some. The sample holds about 59,000 clones, about 87% seen once. Only a few counts were recorded for this clone. This same CDR3 is encoded by further DNA sequences in the sample. Trimming removed 1 base at V and 7 bases at J, with 11 bases between. The CDR3 runs to 14 residues. CDR1 and CDR2 from the germline V gene are MDHEN and SYDVKM. The chain links TRBV28 to TRBJ1-5; D is uncertain. The source was CD4+ or CD8+ T cells sorted from blood, collected in a trial of the OX40 agonist ivuxolimab. The origin of this receptor is an adult with an advanced solid tumor such as melanoma, head and neck, liver or kidney cancer. The CDR3 is CASSLLDGHQPQHF. The DNA of the CDR3 is TGTGCCAGCAGTTTATTGGACGGTCACCAGCCCCAGCATTTT.